This TCR beta chain is from a study of T cell repertoires in cytomegalovirus infection. Study details: Both CMV infection and a matching HLA type were indicated by public TCR beta signatures.

This CDR3 has 14 residues. CDR1 is SGHVS and CDR2 is FNYEAQ in the germline V gene. The ends were cut back, 1 base at V and 0 bases at J, with 7 bases in the middle. TCRdb redid the calling of the reads with MiXCR, one entry per CDR3 protein. The sample lists more than 250,000 distinct CDR3 sequences, 25% occurring once. At least ten counts were recorded for this clonotype. Its antigen is not identified. This TCR was recovered from a human donor in good health (CMV status not recorded). Some clones in this sample may be carry-over from other donors' samples. Sequences were derived from cultured PBMCs, sampled from culture after CMV antigen stimulation. The chain couples TRBV7-6 to TRBJ2-7; tentative D call: TRBD1 (5 bases). The CDR3 nucleotides read TGTGCCAGCAGCTTAGGACAGCCCTCCTACGAGCAGTACTTC. Translation: CASSLGQPSYEQYF.